The 22 T cell receptor beta chains reported below all come from one sample, sequenced in a study of T cell responses to AZD1222 COVID-19 vaccine. Produced via immunoSEQ multiplex PCR; TCRdb's table is partial and in-frame only. The sample yields roughly 100,000 clones, 89% seen once. The sample was peripheral blood, taken 28 days after the second AZD1222 dose. These receptors originate from an adult who received the AZD1222 COVID-19 vaccine.

The chain combines TRBV11-2 with TRBJ1-4, with D tentatively TRBD1 (5 bases). V was shortened by 4 bases and J by 7 bases, with 16 bases between the two germline ends. This CDR3 has 15 residues. CDR1 is SGHAT, CDR2 FQNNGV, per germline. CDR3: CASSYIRDWAEKLFF. CDR3 nucleotide sequence: TGTGCCAGCAGCTATATCCGGGACTGGGCTGAAAAACTGTTTTTT.

The J gene is TRBJ2-2, the V gene TRBV6-5; 7 bases fit TRBD2. Germline CDR1 and CDR2: MNHEY and SVGAGI. The trim removed 6 bases at V and 5 bases at J, leaving 9 bases unmatched. The CDR3 length is 15 residues. The CDR3 sequence is CASRGGTWRTGELFF. The CDR3 DNA sequence: TGTGCCAGCAGGGGGGGGACCTGGAGGACCGGGGAGCTGTTTTTT.

This chain links TRBV14 with TRBJ2-7; D gene unclear. Germline V gene sequence: CDR1 SGHDN, CDR2 FVKESK. The V and J ends lost 1 base and 3 bases respectively, with 19 bases between them. The CDR3 spans 17 residues. The CDR3, as DNA: TGTGCCAGCAGCCAAGGCCCCCTGACACCTCAACTCTACGAGCAGTACTTC. It codes for CASSQGPLTPQLYEQYF.

This chain uses TRBV4-2 with TRBJ2-1; TRBD2 agrees at 7 bases. V lost 0 bases and J lost 7; bases outside the gene matches: 12. The germline CDR1 and CDR2 sequences are LGHNA and YNFKEQ. The CDR3 length is 17 residues. Here the CDR3 DNA reads TGTGCCAGCAGCCAAGAGCCCATCACGACTAGCCTTAATGAGCAGTTCTTC. This encodes CASSQEPITTSLNEQFF.

This clone occurred once. The same CDR3 arises from other DNA sequences in this sample as well. The rearrangement uses TRBV5-1 and TRBJ2-7; no reliable D call. The CDR3 has 13 amino acids. The germline V gene has CDR1 SGHRS and CDR2 YFSETQ. V dropped 1 base and J dropped 2 bases, with 7 bases sitting between them. CDR3 sequence reads: CASSLTGPYEQYF. Here the CDR3 DNA reads TGCGCCAGCAGCTTGACGGGTCCCTACGAGCAGTACTTC.

The genes are TRBV4-3 and TRBJ1-2; TRBD1 might be the D (6 bases). Germline CDR1 is LGHNA and CDR2 is YSLEER. The CDR3 length is 16 residues. Trimming cost V 3 bases and J 0 bases, with 14 bases left between them. The CDR3 is CASSQGRRTANYGYTF. CDR3 in DNA: TGCGCCAGCAGCCAGGGGAGGCGGACAGCTAACTATGGCTACACCTTC.

This chain links TRBV19 with TRBJ2-4; 7 bases agree with TRBD2. V gave up 7 bases and J gave up 1 base; unmatched junction bases: 7. The CDR3 has 15 residues. CDR1 and CDR2 from the germline V gene are LNHDA and SQIVND (reference sequence). The CDR3 reads CASMGGSRAKNIQYF. The DNA for the CDR3 is TGTGCCAGTATGGGCGGGAGTCGGGCCAAAAACATTCAGTACTTC. Complete variable domain (other parts from reference TRBV19 and TRBJ2-4): DGGITQSPKYLFRKEGQNVTLSCEQNLNHDAMYWYRQDPGQGLRLIYYSQIVNDFQKGDIAEGYSVSREKKESFPLTVTSAQKNPTAFYLCASMGGSRAKNIQYFGAGTRLSVL.

CDR3 residues: CASSQDSGRFTDTQYF. The CDR3 DNA sequence: TGTGCCAGCAGCCAAGACAGCGGGAGATTCACAGATACGCAGTATTTT. The chain couples TRBV4-2 to TRBJ2-3; 8 bases fit TRBD2. CDR1 is LGHNA and CDR2 is YNFKEQ in the germline V gene. The CDR3 is made up of 16 amino acids. Trimming cost V 0 bases and J 2 bases; bases outside gene matches: 4.

The rearrangement joins TRBV10-3 to TRBJ2-7; maybe TRBD1 (5 bases). The CDR3 runs to 16 residues. Germline CDR1 ENHRY, CDR2 SYGVKD. Trimming took off 3 bases at V and 0 bases at J, with 15 bases between the two ends. Written as DNA, the CDR3 is TGTGCCATCAGTGACAACACGTGGGGCGGCTCCTACGAGCAGTACTTC. The encoded protein is CAISDNTWGGSYEQYF.

The chain joins TRBV4-2 to TRBJ2-1, with 7 bases that match TRBD2. CDR3 size: 15 residues. Germline-derived CDR1 and CDR2 are LGHNA and YNFKEQ. V trimming: 4 bases; J trimming: 4 bases; junction bases outside the gene matches: 7. The CDR3 region has the DNA TGTGCCAGCAGCCTTGGCGCCGGGGGGTACAATGAGCAGTTCTTC. This sequence encodes CASSLGAGGYNEQFF.

The chain combines TRBV11-2 with TRBJ1-3; possibly TRBD1 for D (6 bases). This CDR3 comprises 14 residues. The germline gives CDR1 SGHAT, CDR2 FQNNGV. V shed 7 bases and J shed 0 bases, with 10 bases lying between them. CDR3 region: CASNDRTSGNTIYF. For the CDR3, the DNA is TGTGCCAGCAACGACAGGACCTCTGGAAACACCATATATTTT. Combining the CDR3 with reference TRBV11-2 and TRBJ1-3 gives the whole variable domain EAGVAQSPRYKIIEKRQSVAFWCNPISGHATLYWYQQILGQGPKLLIQFQNNGVVDDSQLPKDRFSAERLKGVDSTLKIQPAKLEDSAVYLCASNDRTSGNTIYFGEGSWLTVV.

The rearrangement links TRBV30 to TRBJ1-6, with unresolved D. V gave up 2 bases and J gave up 4 bases, with 6 bases separating them. CDR3 size: 13 residues. Germline lookup yields CDR1 GTSNPN and CDR2 SVGIG (reference sequence). In DNA, the CDR3 is TGTGCCTGGAGTACACAGTATAATTCACCCCTCCACTTT. Amino acids: CAWSTQYNSPLHF.

The V and J genes are TRBV28 and TRBJ1-6; D not resolved. Trimming took off 5 bases at V and 7 bases at J, with 18 bases between the two ends. Per the germline V gene, CDR1 is MDHEN and CDR2 is SYDVKM. The CDR3 consists of 16 residues. The CDR3 DNA follows: TGTGCCAGCAGTCAGTGGGCGGGGAACGACAATTCACCCCTCCACTTT. Protein product: CASSQWAGNDNSPLHF.

This rearrangement joins TRBV19 to TRBJ1-1, with a tentative D call TRBD1 (6 bases). V was clipped by 2 bases and J by 4 bases, with 11 bases between them. CDR3 length: 14 residues. Germline-derived CDR1 and CDR2 are LNHDA and SQIVND (reference sequence). The CDR3 protein is CASSITGSGTEAFF. The CDR3 region has the DNA TGTGCCAGTAGTATAACAGGGTCGGGCACTGAAGCTTTCTTT.

This clone was recorded once. The rearrangement joins TRBV10-3 to TRBJ2-3; TRBD1 is a possible D gene (5 bases). Germline assignment: CDR1 ENHRY and CDR2 SYGVKD. The V end lost 6 bases, the J end lost 2 bases, and 9 bases lay between the germline ends. The CDR3 spans 13 residues. The CDR3 spells CAISQGFTDTQYF. In DNA form, the CDR3 reads TGTGCCATCAGCCAGGGATTCACAGATACGCAGTATTTT.

The J gene is TRBJ2-7, the V gene TRBV19; TRBD2 agrees at 9 bases. J was trimmed by 4 bases and V by 5 bases; bases with no gene match: 12. The CDR3 has 16 amino acids. Germline lookup yields CDR1 LNHDA and CDR2 SQIVND (reference sequence). This chain's CDR3 is CASSSALAGVVYEQYF. DNA of the CDR3: TGTGCCAGTAGTTCAGCCTTAGCGGGAGTCGTTTACGAGCAGTACTTC.

The chain has TRBV7-2 and TRBJ2-1, with a weak D call TRBD1 (5 bases). V lost 4 bases and J lost 6, with 16 bases in between. Germline V gene sequence: CDR1 SGHTA, CDR2 FQGNSA. CDR3 length: 15 residues. The CDR3 DNA is TGTGCCAGCAGCTGGCAGGGTGAGGTGAGCAATGAGCAGTTCTTC. Amino acid sequence: CASSWQGEVSNEQFF.

The chain is built from TRBV2 and TRBJ1-3; a weak D match, TRBD1 (6 bases). Germline CDR1 SNHLY, CDR2 FYNNEI. Trimming took 4 bases from V and 0 from J, leaving 13 bases between them. This CDR3 has 16 amino acids. CDR3: CASSVNRASSGNTIYF. The CDR3 DNA reads as TGTGCCAGCAGTGTCAACAGGGCCAGCTCTGGAAACACCATATATTTT.

The chain is built from TRBV15 and TRBJ1-2; D might be TRBD1 (5 bases). Germline V gene data show CDR1 as LNHNV and CDR2 as YYDKDF (reference sequence). The CDR3 spans 14 residues. The V gene lost 2 bases and the J gene lost 6 bases, with 13 bases spanning the gap. The CDR3 coding sequence is TGTGCCACCAGCAGAAATGGACAACGTAATGGCTACACCTTC. Translated: CATSRNGQRNGYTF.

This clone has just one count. The J gene is TRBJ1-1, the V gene TRBV5-6, with 7 bases identical to TRBD1. Looked up from germline, CDR1 is SGHDT and CDR2 is YYEEEE. Trimming removed 3 bases from V and 9 bases from J; junction bases left unmatched: 11. The length of the CDR3 is 14 residues. The CDR3 sequence: CASSYGQAPLKAFF. The CDR3 coding sequence is TGTGCCAGCAGCTACGGACAGGCCCCACTGAAAGCTTTCTTT.

The chain uses TRBV5-4 and TRBJ1-1; 11 bases line up with TRBD1. Germline lookup yields CDR1 SGHNT and CDR2 YYREEE (reference sequence). V shed 4 bases, J shed 5 bases, and the junction held 4 bases outside the gene matches. The CDR3 has 14 amino acids. Here the CDR3 DNA reads TGTGCCAGCAGCCGGGACAGGGGGAGAACTGAAGCTTTCTTT. Encoded protein: CASSRDRGRTEAFF.

This clone came up a few times. The chain couples TRBV18 to TRBJ2-1; 12 nucleotides agree with TRBD1. The CDR3 extends over 14 amino acids. V gave up 2 bases and J gave up 8 bases; unmatched junction bases: 1. The germline V gene encodes CDR1 KGHSH and CDR2 LQKENI. As DNA, the CDR3 is TGTGCCAGCTCACCAGGGACAGGGGGCGATGAGCAGTTCTTC. It specifies CASSPGTGGDEQFF.